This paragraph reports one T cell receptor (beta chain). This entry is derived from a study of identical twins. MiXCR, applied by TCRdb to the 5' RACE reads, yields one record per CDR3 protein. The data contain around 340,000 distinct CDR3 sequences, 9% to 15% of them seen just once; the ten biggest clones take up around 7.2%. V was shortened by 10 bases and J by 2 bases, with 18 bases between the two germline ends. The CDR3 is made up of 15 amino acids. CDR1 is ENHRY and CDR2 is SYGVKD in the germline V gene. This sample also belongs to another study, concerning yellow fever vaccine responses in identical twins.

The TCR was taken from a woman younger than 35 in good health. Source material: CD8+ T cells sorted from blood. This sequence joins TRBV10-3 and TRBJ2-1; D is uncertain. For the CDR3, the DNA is TGTGCCACCCAATCTTTCGGCGATCCCTACAATGAGCAGTTCTTC. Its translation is CATQSFGDPYNEQFF.